These T cell receptor beta chains were read from a single sample in a study of blood T cells in healthy people across ages. TCRdb used MiXCR to reprocess the 5' RACE reads, holding one entry per CDR3 protein. The sample lists approximately 780,000 distinct CDR3 sequences, roughly 24% occurring once. This sample also appeared in a second study, on T cells of mothers and their children.

Sequences were obtained from blood. Receptors originate from a boy aged 5-17 years in good health. CDR3s include the opening cysteine and the closing phenylalanine or tryptophan. D genes are given only for firm matches. Expanded clones are given a class, and other clones once, few, many or no size at all.

j_call: TRBJ2-1
d_call: TRBD2
v_call: TRBV29-1
clone_size: .
cdr3_nt: TGCAGCGGTCGAGCGGGGGGGGACTCCGAGCAGTTCTTC
cdr3_aa: CSGRAGGDSEQFF

j_call: TRBJ2-7
d_call: TRBD1
v_call: TRBV10-3
clone_size: few
cdr3_nt: TGTGCCATCAGTGGGATGGACAGGGGTGGCTACGAGCAGTACTTC
cdr3_aa: CAISGMDRGGYEQYF

j_call: TRBJ2-2
d_call: TRBD1
v_call: TRBV7-9
clone_size: few
cdr3_nt: TGTGCCAGCAGCTCCACAAAACTCACAGGGGGTGACACCGGGGAGCTGTTTTTT
cdr3_aa: CASSSTKLTGGDTGELFF

j_call: TRBJ2-3
d_call: TRBD1
v_call: TRBV6-5
clone_size: many
cdr3_nt: TGTGCCAGCAGCCCCTCCCGGGGGACAGGGAGGACAGATACGCAGTATTTT
cdr3_aa: CASSPSRGTGRTDTQYF

j_call: TRBJ2-5
d_call: .
v_call: TRBV19
clone_size: few
cdr3_nt: TGTGCCAGTAGCAGTCTCCAAGATTTTGAGACCCAGTACTTC
cdr3_aa: CASSSLQDFETQYF

j_call: TRBJ1-2
d_call: .
v_call: TRBV5-6
clone_size: .
cdr3_nt: TGTGCCAGCAGCTTGGCAAGCAGGGCTTATGGCTACACCTTC
cdr3_aa: CASSLASRAYGYTF

j_call: TRBJ2-5
d_call: .
v_call: TRBV14
clone_size: .
cdr3_nt: TGTGCCAGCAGCCAAGATCCCGGACGCCGGGAGACCCAGTACTTC
cdr3_aa: CASSQDPGRRETQYF

j_call: TRBJ2-7
d_call: TRBD2
v_call: TRBV9
clone_size: few
cdr3_nt: TGTGCCAGCAGCGTAGGCCCCACTAGCGGCCCCTACGAGCAGTACTTC
cdr3_aa: CASSVGPTSGPYEQYF

j_call: TRBJ2-1
d_call: TRBD1
v_call: TRBV6-6
clone_size: .
cdr3_nt: TGTGCCAGCAGCCGCGACAGGGGCTATGAGCAGTTCTTC
cdr3_aa: CASSRDRGYEQFF

j_call: TRBJ2-7
d_call: .
v_call: TRBV3-1
clone_size: .
cdr3_nt: TGTGCCAGCAGCCGACAGGGGACTATCCACGAGCAGTACTTC
cdr3_aa: CASSRQGTIHEQYF

j_call: TRBJ2-1
d_call: .
v_call: TRBV7-9
clone_size: .
cdr3_nt: TGTGCCAGCAGCTTTGGACCCTACAATGAGCAGTTCTTC
cdr3_aa: CASSFGPYNEQFF

j_call: TRBJ1-4
d_call: TRBD1
v_call: TRBV7-9
clone_size: few
cdr3_nt: TGTGCCAGCAGCTCTCCCGACAGGGGAGGAAAACTGTTTTTT
cdr3_aa: CASSSPDRGGKLFF

j_call: TRBJ2-5
d_call: .
v_call: TRBV20-1
clone_size: few
cdr3_nt: TGCAGTGCTAGAGATCCCCCTAGAAGGGAGACCCAGTACTTC
cdr3_aa: CSARDPPRRETQYF

j_call: TRBJ1-2
d_call: .
v_call: TRBV7-2
clone_size: .
cdr3_nt: TGTGCCAGCAGCCTGACCCCGGGACTTAGGAGGTCCTATGGCTACACCTTC
cdr3_aa: CASSLTPGLRRSYGYTF

j_call: TRBJ2-7
d_call: .
v_call: TRBV29-1
clone_size: few
cdr3_nt: TGCAGCGTTGGGATAGGGGTCTACGAGCAGTACTTC
cdr3_aa: CSVGIGVYEQYF

j_call: TRBJ2-7
d_call: TRBD1
v_call: TRBV5-1
clone_size: many
cdr3_nt: TGCGCCAGCAGCCCTCGCCCAGGGGGCAGCGACTCCTACGAGCAGTACTTC
cdr3_aa: CASSPRPGGSDSYEQYF

j_call: TRBJ1-2
d_call: TRBD1
v_call: TRBV28
clone_size: .
cdr3_nt: TGTGCCAGCAGCAAATCGGACAGGGGACACTATGGCTACACCTTC
cdr3_aa: CASSKSDRGHYGYTF

j_call: TRBJ1-4
d_call: .
v_call: TRBV28
clone_size: .
cdr3_nt: TGTGCCAGCAGTCCTCTCTTTGGGCCCGGAAAACTGTTTTTT
cdr3_aa: CASSPLFGPGKLFF

j_call: TRBJ2-4
d_call: .
v_call: TRBV7-8
clone_size: few
cdr3_nt: TGTGCCAGCAGACCTTCCCCGGGTGAAAACATTCAGTACTTC
cdr3_aa: CASRPSPGENIQYF

j_call: TRBJ2-1
d_call: TRBD2
v_call: TRBV5-1
clone_size: .
cdr3_nt: TGCGCCAGCAGCTTGGGTCTAGCGGGGGTATATGAGCAGTTCTTC
cdr3_aa: CASSLGLAGVYEQFF

j_call: TRBJ1-4
d_call: .
v_call: TRBV12-3/TRBV12-4
clone_size: few
cdr3_nt: TGTGCCAGCAGTTCGGGTTTGCCTAATGAAAAACTGTTTTTT
cdr3_aa: CASSSGLPNEKLFF

j_call: TRBJ2-1
d_call: TRBD2
v_call: TRBV6-5
clone_size: .
cdr3_nt: TGTGCCAGCAGGCCGGGACTAGCGGGGGACAATGAGCAGTTCTTC
cdr3_aa: CASRPGLAGDNEQFF

j_call: TRBJ2-7
d_call: .
v_call: TRBV3-1
clone_size: .
cdr3_nt: TGTGCCAGCAGCCCCCGGATCGCCGGGGGTAGCTACGAGCAGTACTTC
cdr3_aa: CASSPRIAGGSYEQYF

j_call: TRBJ1-2
d_call: TRBD1
v_call: TRBV27
clone_size: .
cdr3_nt: TGTGCCAGCAGTGCCTTTTCGGGGACAGGGACCTATGGCTACACCTTC
cdr3_aa: CASSAFSGTGTYGYTF

j_call: TRBJ2-3
d_call: .
v_call: TRBV11-2
clone_size: .
cdr3_nt: TGTGCCAGCAGCGAGAGACCCCAGGATACGCAGTATTTT
cdr3_aa: CASSERPQDTQYF

j_call: TRBJ2-7
d_call: TRBD1
v_call: TRBV2
clone_size: few
cdr3_nt: TGTGCCAGCAGGGCGACAGGGGAGTACGAGCAGTACTTC
cdr3_aa: CASRATGEYEQYF

j_call: TRBJ2-5
d_call: .
v_call: TRBV2
clone_size: few
cdr3_nt: TGTGCCAGCACCGAGGGGCTCTCCTCAGGGGCCCAGTACTTC
cdr3_aa: CASTEGLSSGAQYF

j_call: TRBJ2-7
d_call: TRBD1
v_call: TRBV5-1
clone_size: few
cdr3_nt: TGCGCCAGCAGCTTTCCCGGGACAGGGAACTACGAGCAGTACTTC
cdr3_aa: CASSFPGTGNYEQYF

j_call: TRBJ2-5
d_call: .
v_call: TRBV7-3
clone_size: few
cdr3_nt: TGTGCCAGCAGCTTTAATGATGGGGGAGAGACCCAGTACTTC
cdr3_aa: CASSFNDGGETQYF

j_call: TRBJ1-2
d_call: .
v_call: TRBV7-9
clone_size: few
cdr3_nt: TGTGCCAGCAGCCTTCTTTCGGAAATCTATGGCTACACCTTC
cdr3_aa: CASSLLSEIYGYTF

j_call: TRBJ2-1
d_call: .
v_call: TRBV21-1
clone_size: .
cdr3_nt: TGTGCCAGCAGAGAGCCGGGACACTTCAATGAGCAGTTCTTC
cdr3_aa: CASREPGHFNEQFF

j_call: TRBJ2-1
d_call: .
v_call: TRBV3-1
clone_size: .
cdr3_nt: TGTGCCAGCAGCCAAGATCCGGGGGAAGGGGGCAATGAGCAGTTCTTC
cdr3_aa: CASSQDPGEGGNEQFF

j_call: TRBJ1-2
d_call: .
v_call: TRBV12-3/TRBV12-4
clone_size: .
cdr3_nt: TGTGCCAGCAGTTTGGGGTTCATGGTACGGAAAAACTATGGCTACACCTTC
cdr3_aa: CASSLGFMVRKNYGYTF

j_call: TRBJ2-7
d_call: .
v_call: TRBV14
clone_size: few
cdr3_nt: TGTGCCAGCAGCCAAGGTTGGCCGGTCGACGAGCAGTACTTC
cdr3_aa: CASSQGWPVDEQYF

j_call: TRBJ1-3
d_call: .
v_call: TRBV15
clone_size: .
cdr3_nt: TGTGCCACCAGCAGGGTTCTTTTTGGAAACACCATATATTTT
cdr3_aa: CATSRVLFGNTIYF

j_call: TRBJ1-1
d_call: TRBD1
v_call: TRBV5-1
clone_size: .
cdr3_nt: TGCGCCAGCAGCGCCGGGACAGTGGGACTGAACACTGAAGCTTTCTTT
cdr3_aa: CASSAGTVGLNTEAFF

j_call: TRBJ1-2
d_call: .
v_call: TRBV12-3/TRBV12-4
clone_size: few
cdr3_nt: TGTGCCAGCAGTAGGAAAAAGGCGGTAGGTGGCTACACCTTC
cdr3_aa: CASSRKKAVGGYTF

j_call: TRBJ2-5
d_call: TRBD1
v_call: TRBV12-3/TRBV12-4
clone_size: .
cdr3_nt: TGTGCCAGCAGTAAGGGGGCTCGAGAGACCCAGTACTTC
cdr3_aa: CASSKGARETQYF

j_call: TRBJ1-2
d_call: .
v_call: TRBV29-1
clone_size: once
cdr3_nt: TGCAGCGTGACCGGGGGGCCCCAGAGGGATGGCTACACCTTC
cdr3_aa: CSVTGGPQRDGYTF

j_call: TRBJ2-5
d_call: .
v_call: TRBV15
clone_size: few
cdr3_nt: TGTGCCACCAGCAGAGATCAGGAAGCGTCGGAGACCCAGTACTTC
cdr3_aa: CATSRDQEASETQYF

j_call: TRBJ2-1
d_call: TRBD1
v_call: TRBV27
clone_size: .
cdr3_nt: TGTGCCAGCAGTTTATCGATGGGGGACAGGGGGCTCTATGAGCAGTTCTTC
cdr3_aa: CASSLSMGDRGLYEQFF

j_call: TRBJ1-2
d_call: .
v_call: TRBV28
clone_size: .
cdr3_nt: TGTGCCAGCAGTTTATCGGCAGGGTCTGGCTATGGCTACACCTTC
cdr3_aa: CASSLSAGSGYGYTF

j_call: TRBJ1-2
d_call: .
v_call: TRBV28
clone_size: few
cdr3_nt: TGTGCCAGCAGTTCCACTGACACCGGGCCCAACTATGGCTACACCTTC
cdr3_aa: CASSSTDTGPNYGYTF

j_call: TRBJ2-2
d_call: .
v_call: TRBV5-1
clone_size: few
cdr3_nt: TGCGCCAGCAGCTTTTCCGTTGGCCTCGCGAACACCGGGGAGCTGTTTTTT
cdr3_aa: CASSFSVGLANTGELFF

j_call: TRBJ1-1
d_call: .
v_call: TRBV15
clone_size: .
cdr3_nt: TGTGCCACCAGCAGAGATTTGACGGGAGGGGCTGAAGCTTTCTTT
cdr3_aa: CATSRDLTGGAEAFF

j_call: TRBJ1-6
d_call: .
v_call: TRBV6-1
clone_size: few
cdr3_nt: TGTGCCAGCAGAGTGACCCGTAGTGGCTCCTATAATTCACCCCTCCACTTT
cdr3_aa: CASRVTRSGSYNSPLHF

j_call: TRBJ2-1
d_call: .
v_call: TRBV2
clone_size: few
cdr3_nt: TGTGCCAGCAGTGGGGGTAGCGGATACAATGAGCAGTTCTTC
cdr3_aa: CASSGGSGYNEQFF

j_call: TRBJ2-7
d_call: .
v_call: TRBV11-2
clone_size: .
cdr3_nt: TGTGCCAGCAGCTTAGCACAGGACTACGAGCAGTACTTC
cdr3_aa: CASSLAQDYEQYF

j_call: TRBJ2-3
d_call: TRBD2
v_call: TRBV4-2
clone_size: .
cdr3_nt: TGTGCCAGCAGCCCTAGTAGCGGGGGGGCCGTGGATACGCAGTATTTT
cdr3_aa: CASSPSSGGAVDTQYF

j_call: TRBJ2-3
d_call: TRBD1
v_call: TRBV19
clone_size: .
cdr3_nt: TGTGCCAGTAGCCGGAGGACAGGTTTCACAGATACGCAGTATTTT
cdr3_aa: CASSRRTGFTDTQYF

j_call: TRBJ1-2
d_call: .
v_call: TRBV6-5
clone_size: .
cdr3_nt: TGTGCCAGCAGTTACACAAACCGGGACCTCTATGGCTACACCTTC
cdr3_aa: CASSYTNRDLYGYTF